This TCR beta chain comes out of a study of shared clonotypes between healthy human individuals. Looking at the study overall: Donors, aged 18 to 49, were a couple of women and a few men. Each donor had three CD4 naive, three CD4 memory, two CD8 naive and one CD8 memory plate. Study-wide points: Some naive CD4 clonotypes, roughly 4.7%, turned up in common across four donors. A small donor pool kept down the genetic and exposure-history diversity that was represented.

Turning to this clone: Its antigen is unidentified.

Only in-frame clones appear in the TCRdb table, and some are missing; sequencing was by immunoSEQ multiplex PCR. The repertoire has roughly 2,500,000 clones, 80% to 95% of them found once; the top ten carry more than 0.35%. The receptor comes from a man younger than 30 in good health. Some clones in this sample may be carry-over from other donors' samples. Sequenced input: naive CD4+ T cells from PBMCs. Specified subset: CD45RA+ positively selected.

The CDR3 nucleotides are TGTGCCAGCAGCCCTAGCCGTGGTGGGGGAGGGCAGTACTTC. It specifies CASSPSRGGGGQYF. This chain joins TRBV7-8 and TRBJ2-7, with D maybe TRBD2 (6 bases). Germline V lookup: CDR1 SGHVS, CDR2 FQNEAQ. The CDR3 length is 14 residues. V lost 5 bases and J 9 bases, leaving 20 bases between the germline ends.